This T cell receptor beta chain was observed in a study of blood T cells in healthy people across ages. Findings and limits, study-wide: Considered underestimates were the diversity estimates obtained from one million T cells.

Per sample, at least 5 micrograms of total RNA were extracted. For the second PCR, which ran for about 6 to 11 cycles, a sample-barcoded 5' primer and a J-beta primer mix were used. Via MiXCR, TCRdb re-called the 5' RACE reads, giving one row per CDR3 protein. The table records about 1,000,000 distinct CDR3 sequences, 40% to 50% of them present only once. V was pared by 4 bases and J by 2 bases, with 16 bases between. Per germline, CDR1 SQVTM and CDR2 ANQGSEA. This CDR3 contains 15 residues. In this sample, this clonotype turned up a few times. Its specificity is not known. The receptor was derived from a woman aged 55 to 70 in good health. Sequencing was carried out using blood. This chain links TRBV29-1 with TRBJ2-3, with D perhaps TRBD1 or TRBD2 (5 bases each). CDR3 DNA sequence: TGCAGCGTTGTCCCCCGTGAGGGGCTCACAGATACGCAGTATTTT. It codes for CSVVPREGLTDTQYF.